This T cell receptor (beta chain) was sequenced in a study of cytomegalovirus exposure and HLA in healthy donors. Whole-study results and caveats: Associated with HLA alleles at 0.05 false discovery rate in a later analysis were around 15,000 TCR beta sequences. One cluster of highly shared sequence variants probably arose as a sequencing artifact. A further, later analysis showed that HLA-associated TCR beta chains (compared with equally common others) were more clonally expanded.

This clone was recorded once. Its antigen remains unidentified. A multiplex PCR was run with 60 Vbeta primers and 13 Jbeta primers. Some clones are missing from TCRdb's copy, which holds only in-frame ones; the method was immunoSEQ multiplex PCR. The repertoire holds around 110,000 clones, with 82% as singletons. Losses at the gene ends were 1 base for V and 8 bases for J; bases not matched to a gene: 6. Germline V gene lookup returns CDR1 SGHDT and CDR2 YYEEEE. CDR3 length: 14 amino acids. This TCR was recovered from a man aged 50 to 59 in good health and CMV-seronegative. This chain uses TRBV5-6 with TRBJ1-2, with 9 bases identical to TRBD1. Sequenced material: PBMCs. DNA for the CDR3: TGTGCCAGCAGCTTGTGGGACAGGGTGGGCGGCTACACCTTC. Translating gives CASSLWDRVGGYTF.